The text below deals with one T cell receptor (beta chain). This CDR3 comprises 16 residues. V was cut by 2 bases and J by 7 bases, with 18 bases left in between. Germline values: CDR1 MGHRA, CDR2 YSYEKL. Only in-frame clones appear in the TCRdb table, and some are missing; sequencing was by immunoSEQ multiplex PCR. The data hold 300,000 or so clones, with around two thirds observed a single time. This sample stems from a study of shared clonotypes between healthy human individuals. The clonotype comes from a man aged 25 to 45 in good health. Sequenced: memory CD4+ T cells sorted from blood. Subset of the sample: CD45RA-negative fraction. The rearrangement joins TRBV4-1 to TRBJ1-5, with D possibly TRBD1 on 6 matching bases. CDR3 coding DNA: TGCGCCAGCAGCCAAAGTTCGGAACAGGGCGTCCAGCCCCAGCATTTT. It codes for CASSQSSEQGVQPQHF.